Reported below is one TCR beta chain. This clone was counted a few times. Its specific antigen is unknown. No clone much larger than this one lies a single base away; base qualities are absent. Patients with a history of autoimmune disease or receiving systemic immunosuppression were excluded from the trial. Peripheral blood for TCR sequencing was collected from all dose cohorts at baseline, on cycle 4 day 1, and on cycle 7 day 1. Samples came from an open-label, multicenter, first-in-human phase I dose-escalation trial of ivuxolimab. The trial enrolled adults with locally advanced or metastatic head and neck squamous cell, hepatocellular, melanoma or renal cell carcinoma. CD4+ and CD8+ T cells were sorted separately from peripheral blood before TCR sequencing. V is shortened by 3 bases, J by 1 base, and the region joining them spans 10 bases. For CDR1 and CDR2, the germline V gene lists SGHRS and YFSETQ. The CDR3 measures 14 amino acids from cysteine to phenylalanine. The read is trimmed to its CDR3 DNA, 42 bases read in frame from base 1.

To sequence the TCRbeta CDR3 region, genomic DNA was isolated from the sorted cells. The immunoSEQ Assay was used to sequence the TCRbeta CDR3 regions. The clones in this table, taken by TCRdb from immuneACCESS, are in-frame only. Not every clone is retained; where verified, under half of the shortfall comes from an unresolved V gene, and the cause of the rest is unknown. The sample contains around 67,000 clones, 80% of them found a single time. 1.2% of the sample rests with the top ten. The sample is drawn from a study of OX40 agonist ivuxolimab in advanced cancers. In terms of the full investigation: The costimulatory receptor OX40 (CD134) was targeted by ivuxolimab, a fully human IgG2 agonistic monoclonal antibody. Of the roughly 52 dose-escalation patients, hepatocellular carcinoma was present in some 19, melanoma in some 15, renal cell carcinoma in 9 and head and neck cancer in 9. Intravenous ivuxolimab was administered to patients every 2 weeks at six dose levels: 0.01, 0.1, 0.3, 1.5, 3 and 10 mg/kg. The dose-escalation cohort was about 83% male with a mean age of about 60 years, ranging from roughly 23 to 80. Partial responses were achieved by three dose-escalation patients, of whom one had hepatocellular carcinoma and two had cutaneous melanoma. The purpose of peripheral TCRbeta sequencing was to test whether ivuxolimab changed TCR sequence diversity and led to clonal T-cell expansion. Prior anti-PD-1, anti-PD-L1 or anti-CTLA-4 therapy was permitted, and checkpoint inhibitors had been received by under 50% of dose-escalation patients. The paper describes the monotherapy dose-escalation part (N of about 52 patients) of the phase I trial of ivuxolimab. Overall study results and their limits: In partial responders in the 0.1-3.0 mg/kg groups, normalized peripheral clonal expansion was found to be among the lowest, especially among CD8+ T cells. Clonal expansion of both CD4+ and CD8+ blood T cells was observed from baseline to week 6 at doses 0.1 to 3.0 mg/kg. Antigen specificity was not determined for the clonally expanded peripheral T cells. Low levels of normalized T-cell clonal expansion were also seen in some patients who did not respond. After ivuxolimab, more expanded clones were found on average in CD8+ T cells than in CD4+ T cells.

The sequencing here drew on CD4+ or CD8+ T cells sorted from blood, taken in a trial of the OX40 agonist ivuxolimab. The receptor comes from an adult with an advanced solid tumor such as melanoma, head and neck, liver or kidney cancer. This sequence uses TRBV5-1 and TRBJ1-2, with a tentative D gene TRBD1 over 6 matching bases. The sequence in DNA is TGCGCCAGCAGCTCGACAGGTTTTAACTATGGCTACACCTTC. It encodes CASSSTGFNYGYTF.